This T cell receptor (beta chain) came from a study of human T cells and chemical hapten exposure. In TCRdb, the RACE reads were re-called with MiXCR into one record per CDR3 protein. The sample lists roughly 100,000 distinct CDR3 sequences; 30% to 35% were seen once. CDR1 and CDR2 (germline): PRHDT, FYEKMQ (reference sequence). This CDR3 has 14 amino acids. V lost 2 bases to trimming and J lost 5 bases, with 7 bases between them. Time point defined: patch test 3, about 24 weeks after DPC sensitization. The treatment: therapeutic diphenylcyclopropenone sensitization with weekly scalp DPC. This specimen was whole blood, taken in connection with sensitization to the hapten diphenylcyclopropenone (DPC). The origin of this receptor is a man aged 35 to 55 with alopecia areata. Some clones in this sample may be carry-over from other donors' samples. The chain employs TRBV13 and TRBJ1-6; D is uncertain. The DNA of the CDR3 is TGTGCCAGCAGCTTAAAAAGTCATAATTCACCCCTCCACTTT. Its protein product is CASSLKSHNSPLHF.